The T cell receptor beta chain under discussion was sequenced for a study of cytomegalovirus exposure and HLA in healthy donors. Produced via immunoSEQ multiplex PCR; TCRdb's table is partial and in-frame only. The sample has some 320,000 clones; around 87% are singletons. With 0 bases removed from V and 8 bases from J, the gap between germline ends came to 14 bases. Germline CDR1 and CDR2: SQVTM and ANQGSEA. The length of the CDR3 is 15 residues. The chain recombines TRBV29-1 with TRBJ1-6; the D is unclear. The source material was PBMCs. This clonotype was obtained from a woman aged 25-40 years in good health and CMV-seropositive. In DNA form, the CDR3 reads TGCAGCGTTGAAGATCGGAGCAGGCAGGATTCACCCCTCCACTTT. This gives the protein CSVEDRSRQDSPLHF.